The present T cell receptor beta chain was sequenced within a study of T cells in tuberculosis. V was shortened by 5 bases and J by 3 bases, with 23 bases between the two germline ends. The CDR3 totals 17 residues. Looked up from germline, CDR1 is SGHAT and CDR2 is FQNNGV. General study points: GMM-specific TCRs were nearer to active tuberculosis alpha repertoires, suggesting expansion.

Stated time point: new active TB diagnosis, blood taken before or within 7 days of starting treatment. Method: immunoSEQ multiplex PCR; TCRdb's copy keeps in-frame clones and lacks some. The data show some 34,000 clones, around 90% seen once. To note about this clone: Its target is unknown.

The J gene is TRBJ2-7, the V gene TRBV11-2; weak D call: TRBD2 (7 bases). Source: PBMCs, taken at tuberculosis diagnosis. This receptor was obtained from an adult with tuberculosis. In DNA form, the CDR3 reads TGTGCCAGCAGCCCCTTCTCCGGGGGGCGAGACTTCTACGAGCAGTACTTC. This codes for CASSPFSGGRDFYEQYF.